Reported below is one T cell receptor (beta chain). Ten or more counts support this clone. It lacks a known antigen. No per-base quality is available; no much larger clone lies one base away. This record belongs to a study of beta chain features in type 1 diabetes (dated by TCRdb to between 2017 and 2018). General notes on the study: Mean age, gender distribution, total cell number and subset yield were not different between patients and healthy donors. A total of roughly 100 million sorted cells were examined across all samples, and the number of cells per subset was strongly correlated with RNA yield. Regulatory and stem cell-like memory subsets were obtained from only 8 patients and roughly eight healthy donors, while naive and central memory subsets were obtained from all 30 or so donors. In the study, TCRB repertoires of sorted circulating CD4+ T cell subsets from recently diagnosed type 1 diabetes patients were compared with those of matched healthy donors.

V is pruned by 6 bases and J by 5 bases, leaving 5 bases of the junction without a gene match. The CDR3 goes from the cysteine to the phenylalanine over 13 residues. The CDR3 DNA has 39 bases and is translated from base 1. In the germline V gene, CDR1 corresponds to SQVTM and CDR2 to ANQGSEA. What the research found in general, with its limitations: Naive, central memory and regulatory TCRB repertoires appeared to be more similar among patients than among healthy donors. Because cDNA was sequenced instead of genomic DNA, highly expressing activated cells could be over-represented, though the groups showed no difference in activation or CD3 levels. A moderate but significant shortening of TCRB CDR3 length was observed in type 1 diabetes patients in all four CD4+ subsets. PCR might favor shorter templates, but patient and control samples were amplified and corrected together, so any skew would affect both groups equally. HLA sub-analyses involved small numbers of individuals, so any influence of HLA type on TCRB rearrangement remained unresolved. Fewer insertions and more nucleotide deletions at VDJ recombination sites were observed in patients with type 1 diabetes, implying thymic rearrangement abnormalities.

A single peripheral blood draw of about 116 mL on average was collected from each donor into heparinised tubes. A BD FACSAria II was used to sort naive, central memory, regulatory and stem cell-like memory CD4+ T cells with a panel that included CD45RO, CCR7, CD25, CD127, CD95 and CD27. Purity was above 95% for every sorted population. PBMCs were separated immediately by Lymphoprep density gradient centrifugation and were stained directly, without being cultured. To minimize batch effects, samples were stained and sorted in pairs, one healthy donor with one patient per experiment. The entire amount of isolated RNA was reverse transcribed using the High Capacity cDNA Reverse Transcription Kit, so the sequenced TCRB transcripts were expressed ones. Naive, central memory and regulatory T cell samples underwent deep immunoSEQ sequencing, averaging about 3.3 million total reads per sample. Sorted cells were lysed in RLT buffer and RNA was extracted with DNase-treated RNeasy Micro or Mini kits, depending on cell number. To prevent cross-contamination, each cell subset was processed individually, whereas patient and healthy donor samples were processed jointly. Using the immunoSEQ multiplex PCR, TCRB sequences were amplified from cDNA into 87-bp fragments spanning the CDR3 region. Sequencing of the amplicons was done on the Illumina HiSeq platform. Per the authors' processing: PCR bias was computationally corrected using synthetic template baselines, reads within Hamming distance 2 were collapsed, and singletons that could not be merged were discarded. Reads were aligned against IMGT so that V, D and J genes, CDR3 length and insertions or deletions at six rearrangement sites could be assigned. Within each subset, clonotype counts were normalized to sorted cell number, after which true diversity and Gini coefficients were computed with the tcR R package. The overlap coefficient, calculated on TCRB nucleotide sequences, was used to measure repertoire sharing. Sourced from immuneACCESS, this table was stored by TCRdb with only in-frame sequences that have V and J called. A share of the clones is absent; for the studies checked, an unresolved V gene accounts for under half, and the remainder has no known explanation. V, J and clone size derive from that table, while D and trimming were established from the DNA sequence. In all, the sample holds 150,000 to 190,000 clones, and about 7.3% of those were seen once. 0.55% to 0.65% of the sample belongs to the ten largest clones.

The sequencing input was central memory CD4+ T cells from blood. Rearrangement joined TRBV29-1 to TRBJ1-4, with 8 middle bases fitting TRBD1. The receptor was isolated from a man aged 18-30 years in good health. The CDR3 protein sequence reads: CSVRRDRNEKLFF. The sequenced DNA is TGCAGCGTCCGCCGGGACAGGAATGAAAAACTGTTTTTT.